The TCR beta chain described here comes from a study of blood T cell repertoires in COVID-19. In the study overall: T cells, B-cell-depleted T cells, or PBMCs supplied cDNA or gDNA.

Cohort 3 donors counted as recovered after two negative PCRs, clearance, or resolved symptoms. Methods used by the authors: Amplification of reference gene primers provided the estimated nucleated cell counts. TCRdb's copy holds only in-frame clones and misses some; the assay was immunoSEQ multiplex PCR. V, J and clone size are those of that table, while D and trimming were read from the DNA. The table records about 370,000 clones, roughly nine tenths of them present only once. The CDR3 has 14 amino acids. CDR1 and CDR2 from the germline V gene are LGHDT and YNNKEL (reference sequence). V was cut by 2 bases and J by 4 bases, with 11 bases left in between.

The V call is TRBV3-1 (or the pseudogene TRBV3-2), the J call TRBJ1-2; D unresolved. The TCR originated in a man aged 18 to 30 who had recovered from COVID-19. Sequencing was carried out using PBMCs or T cells enriched from blood (not recorded which). In nucleotides, the CDR3 is TGTGCCAGCAGCCAAAGGGTAGCGAGCTATGGCTACACCTTC. It codes for CASSQRVASYGYTF.